The 20 T cell receptor beta chains below come from one sample, sequenced in a study of a mutant IDH1 vaccine in newly diagnosed glioma. No cognate antigen is known for these TCRs. Here immunoSEQ multiplex PCR was the method, and the copy in TCRdb shows in-frame clones only, minus some. The sample has about 60,000 clones, around 85% seen once. Time point described: week 11, during vaccination. Doses comprised 300 ug of mutant IDH1 20-mer peptide each, plus topical imiquimod. Sequenced here: PBMCs, sampled from a glioma patient whose treatment included an IDH1 peptide vaccine. All receptors come from a woman in her fifties or sixties with glioma.

CDR3 loop: CASRTGGVGREGSPLHF. DNA for the CDR3: TGTGCCAGCAGGACTGGGGGGGTTGGCAGGGAAGGTTCACCCCTCCACTTT. This chain uses TRBV21-1 with TRBJ1-6. TRBV21-1 is classified as a pseudogene. This CDR3 region has 17 residues.

This clone was found once. The same CDR3 arises from other DNA sequences in this sample as well. The chain carries TRBV5-5 and TRBJ1-1, with D hard to call. Germline V CDR1 and CDR2: SGHKS, YYEKEE (reference sequence). The ends were cut back, 0 bases at V and 2 bases at J, with 5 bases in the middle. This CDR3 comprises 13 residues. CDR3 bases: TGTGCCAGCAGCTTGGACACCAACACTGAAGCTTTCTTT. Protein product: CASSLDTNTEAFF.

The gene calls are TRBV5-4 and TRBJ1-1, with no clear D. This CDR3 is 14 amino acids long. V lost 1 base to trimming and J lost 4 bases, with 11 bases between them. Germline CDR1 and CDR2: SGHNT and YYREEE (reference sequence). CDR3 amino acids: CASSLIGGITEAFF. In nucleotides, the CDR3 is TGTGCCAGCAGCTTGATAGGAGGGATCACTGAAGCTTTCTTT. Full variable domain (remainder filled in from reference TRBV5-4 and TRBJ1-1): ETGVTQSPTHLIKTRGQQVTLRCSSQSGHNTVSWYQQALGQGPQFIFQYYREEENGRGNFPPRFSGLQFPNYSSELNVNALELDDSALYLCASSLIGGITEAFFGQGTRLTVV.

The chain uses TRBV19 and TRBJ1-5; the D gene is possibly TRBD1 (6 bases). Germline CDR1 and CDR2: LNHDA and SQIVND (reference sequence). The CDR3 contains 16 residues. V lost 4 bases, J lost 0 bases, and 13 bases lay in between. Here the CDR3 reads CASSTLGGSSNQPQHF. The CDR3 DNA follows: TGTGCCAGTAGTACCCTCGGGGGCAGTAGCAATCAGCCCCAGCATTTT. Complete variable domain (other parts from reference TRBV19 and TRBJ1-5): DGGITQSPKYLFRKEGQNVTLSCEQNLNHDAMYWYRQDPGQGLRLIYYSQIVNDFQKGDIAEGYSVSREKKESFPLTVTSAQKNPTAFYLCASSTLGGSSNQPQHFGDGTRLSIL.

V usage is TRBV6-5 and J usage is TRBJ2-5, with 7 bases matching TRBD2. Germline V CDR1 and CDR2: MNHEY, SVGAGI. J gave up 7 bases and V 6 bases, and 5 bases lay outside the gene matches. The CDR3 totals 12 residues. The CDR3 coding sequence is TGTGCCAGCAGCGGCGGCGGGGGGACCCAGTACTTC. This codes for CASSGGGGTQYF.

The chain uses TRBV10-3 and TRBJ2-1; D gene ambiguous. CDR1 ENHRY and CDR2 SYGVKD come from the germline V gene. Trimming pared 4 bases from V and 3 bases from J, leaving 7 bases between. The CDR3 is 13 amino acids. The CDR3 DNA reads TGTGCCATCAGTGTGGCAATCTACAATGAGCAGTTCTTC. It yields the protein CAISVAIYNEQFF.

The chain links TRBV25-1 to TRBJ1-1; D not resolved. Germline V CDR1 and CDR2: MGHDK, SYGVNS. The CDR3 consists of 13 residues. The germline V and J ends were trimmed by 5 bases and 1 base, with 8 bases remaining between them. CDR3 sequence reads: CASSSVGNTEAFF. As DNA, the CDR3 is TGTGCCAGCAGTTCGGTCGGGAACACTGAAGCTTTCTTT.

This chain links TRBV4-2 with TRBJ2-5; 10 bases are shared with TRBD2. The CDR3 loop spans 16 amino acids. The V gene end was trimmed by 1 base and the J gene end by 4 bases; junction bases not matched to a gene: 6. Germline values: CDR1 LGHNA, CDR2 YNFKEQ. CDR3 nucleotide sequence: TGTGCCAGCAGCCAAGGAAGCGGGGGGGGCGTAGAGACCCAGTACTTC. This sequence encodes CASSQGSGGGVETQYF.

The V call is TRBV6-1, the J call TRBJ1-2; 7 bases are a match to TRBD1. The CDR3 has 13 amino acids. Germline CDR1 is MNHNS and CDR2 is SASEGT. The ends lost 2 bases at V and 7 bases at J; junction bases unmatched: 4. CDR3 nucleotide sequence: TGTGCCAGCAGTGAAAAGGGGGCGGCTGGCTACACCTTC. Residues: CASSEKGAAGYTF.

The chain uses TRBV5-4 and TRBJ2-3; D may be TRBD1 (7 bases). Germline V gives CDR1 SGHNT, CDR2 YYREEE (reference sequence). V shed 5 bases and J shed 5 bases, with 27 bases lying between them. This CDR3 spans 18 amino acids. CDR3 DNA sequence: TGTGCCAGCAGTCCCGGAGGTGCAGGGGGGCCGAGACGAGATACGCAGTATTTT. Its translation is CASSPGGAGGPRRDTQYF.

The chain couples TRBV4-1 to TRBJ1-4; D possibly corresponds to TRBD1 (6 bases). Trimming took 5 bases from V and 7 from J, leaving 14 bases between them. The V gene's germline CDR1 is MGHRA and CDR2 YSYEKL. The length of the CDR3 is 14 residues. CDR3 region: CASSLQGLSEKLFF. Here the CDR3 DNA reads TGCGCCAGCAGCTTACAGGGACTAAGTGAAAAACTGTTTTTT.

V usage is TRBV9 and J usage is TRBJ1-2, with unresolved D. The germline V gene encodes CDR1 SGDLS and CDR2 YYNGEE. Trimming took 0 bases from V and 4 from J, leaving 13 bases between them. CDR3 length: 15 amino acids. The DNA for the CDR3 is TGTGCCAGCAGCGTAGGGGGAGGGAATAGCTATGGCTACACCTTC. Encoded protein: CASSVGGGNSYGYTF. The entire variable domain, with the rest obtained from reference TRBV9 and TRBJ1-2, is as follows: DSGVTQTPKHLITATGQRVTLRCSPRSGDLSVYWYQQSLDQGLQFLIQYYNGEERAKGNILERFSAQQFPDLHSELNLSSLELGDSALYFCASSVGGGNSYGYTFGSGTRLTVV.

The CDR3 reads CASSSYSDRGNEAFF. The DNA for the CDR3 is TGTGCCAGCAGCTCGTATTCCGACAGGGGTAATGAAGCTTTCTTT. The chain recombines TRBV7-3 with TRBJ1-1; 8 bases are a match to TRBD1. The trim removed 4 bases at V and 7 bases at J, leaving 11 bases unmatched. CDR1 is SGHTA and CDR2 is FQGTGA in the germline V gene. This CDR3 spans 15 amino acids.

The chain recombines TRBV9 with TRBJ2-7, with a weak D call TRBD1 (5 bases). Germline lookup yields CDR1 SGDLS and CDR2 YYNGEE. The V end lost 3 bases, the J end lost 0 bases, and 13 bases lay between the germline ends. The CDR3 has 15 residues. CDR3 DNA: TGTGCCAGCAGCGCCACCGCAGGGTTCTCCTACGAGCAGTACTTC. Protein sequence: CASSATAGFSYEQYF.

CDR3 nucleotides: TGTGCCAGCAGTTATCAGCCGAGACGGACCTCTTACGAGCAGTACTTC. This gives the protein CASSYQPRRTSYEQYF. The rearrangement links TRBV28 to TRBJ2-7; D call uncertain. In germline, CDR1 is MDHEN, CDR2 SYDVKM. The CDR3 extends over 16 amino acids. The V and J ends lost 4 bases and 4 bases respectively, with 20 bases between them.

The V gene is TRBV5-4, the J gene TRBJ2-1; D is unresolved. Germline CDR1 is SGHNT and CDR2 is YYREEE (reference sequence). CDR3 length equals 13 residues. V lost 9 bases, J lost 2 bases, and 12 bases lay in between. CDR3 bases: TGTGCCAACGGCCAGGATACCTACAATGAGCAGTTCTTC. It specifies CANGQDTYNEQFF. Drawing the rest from reference TRBV5-4 and TRBJ2-1, the complete variable domain is ETGVTQSPTHLIKTRGQQVTLRCSSQSGHNTVSWYQQALGQGPQFIFQYYREEENGRGNFPPRFSGLQFPNYSSELNVNALELDDSALYLCANGQDTYNEQFFGPGTRLTVL.

This rearrangement joins TRBV2 to TRBJ2-7, with 12 bases aligning to TRBD2. The CDR3 runs to 14 residues. The J segment lost 0 bases and the V segment lost 10 bases, leaving 4 bases of the junction unmatched. The germline V gene encodes CDR1 SNHLY and CDR2 FYNNEI. Written as DNA, the CDR3 is TGTGCCACCACTAGCGGGGGGAGCTCCTACGAGCAGTACTTC. Its protein product is CATTSGGSSYEQYF. The full variable domain, rest sourced from reference TRBV2 and TRBJ2-7, is EPEVTQTPSHQVTQMGQEVILRCVPISNHLYFYWYRQILGQKVEFLVSFYNNEISEKSEIFDDQFSVERPDGSNFTLKIRSTKLEDSAMYFCATTSGGSSYEQYFGPGTRLTVT.

The rearrangement links TRBV2 to TRBJ1-1; D is undetermined. This CDR3 is 13 amino acids long. Trimming took 10 bases from V and 4 from J, leaving 16 bases between them. The germline gives CDR1 SNHLY, CDR2 FYNNEI. The CDR3, as DNA: TGTGCCACCTTCTTAAGGGATGGCACTGAAGCTTTCTTT. This encodes CATFLRDGTEAFF.

The chain has TRBV14 and TRBJ1-1; maybe TRBD1 (6 bases). CDR3 length equals 15 residues. Germline CDR1 SGHDN, CDR2 FVKESK. V lost 0 bases, J lost 4 bases, and 12 bases lay in between. The CDR3 DNA sequence: TGTGCCAGCAGCCAAGACGGGGGGGCGTCCACTGAAGCTTTCTTT. Its protein is CASSQDGGASTEAFF.

The chain combines TRBV5-6 with TRBJ1-3; D remains ambiguous. CDR1 is SGHDT, CDR2 YYEEEE, per germline. V shed 5 bases and J shed 0 bases, with 6 bases lying between them. The CDR3 is 13 residues long. CDR3 in DNA: TGTGCCAGCAGTCGACCCTCTGGAAACACCATATATTTT. Translation gives CASSRPSGNTIYF.